A selection of T cell receptor beta chains follows, all from one sample in a study of blood T cells in healthy people across ages. TCRdb itself ran the 5' RACE reads through MiXCR, one entry per CDR3 protein. The data contain about 1 million distinct CDR3 sequences, roughly 24% of them singletons. The sample was also reused in another study, on T cells of mothers and their children.

The sequenced sample was blood. The origin of the receptors is a girl between 2 and 10 years old in good health. The CDR3 runs from the conserved cysteine through the conserved F or W. Fields, in order: CDR3 length, clone size, V gene, J gene, D gene, CDR3 protein, CDR3 DNA. A D gene is named only where the DNA matches it firmly. The size entry is marked missing in some rows and otherwise reads once, few, many or a size class.

CDR3 length: 17
clone size: .
V gene: TRBV4-3
J gene: TRBJ1-2
D gene: .
CDR3 protein: CASSQDRQTPWVYGYTF
CDR3 DNA: TGCGCCAGCAGCCAAGATAGGCAGACTCCCTGGGTCTATGGCTACACCTTC

CDR3 length: 14
clone size: few
V gene: TRBV11-2
J gene: TRBJ2-1
D gene: .
CDR3 protein: CASSLQTQSNEQFF
CDR3 DNA: TGTGCCAGCAGCTTGCAGACTCAGTCCAATGAGCAGTTCTTC

CDR3 length: 14
clone size: .
V gene: TRBV10-2
J gene: TRBJ2-4
D gene: TRBD2
CDR3 protein: CASSEMKAGVVQYF
CDR3 DNA: TGCGCCAGCAGTGAAATGAAAGCGGGAGTGGTTCAGTACTTC

CDR3 length: 12
clone size: many
V gene: TRBV6-2/TRBV6-3
J gene: TRBJ2-5
D gene: .
CDR3 protein: CASSSRDETQYF
CDR3 DNA: TGTGCCAGCTCGTCCAGGGATGAGACCCAGTACTTC

CDR3 length: 15
clone size: .
V gene: TRBV18
J gene: TRBJ1-4
D gene: TRBD1
CDR3 protein: CASSVDRAREEKLFF
CDR3 DNA: TGTGCCAGCTCAGTAGACAGGGCGCGGGAAGAAAAACTGTTTTTT

CDR3 length: 15
clone size: .
V gene: TRBV28
J gene: TRBJ2-7
D gene: TRBD2
CDR3 protein: CASTLRTSAFYEQYF
CDR3 DNA: TGTGCCAGCACTTTAAGGACTAGCGCCTTCTACGAGCAGTACTTC

CDR3 length: 19
clone size: few
V gene: TRBV18
J gene: TRBJ2-6
D gene: .
CDR3 protein: CASSPEFRGDSSGANVLTF
CDR3 DNA: TGTGCCAGCTCACCCGAGTTCCGGGGAGATTCCTCTGGGGCCAACGTCCTGACTTTC

CDR3 length: 16
clone size: .
V gene: TRBV3-1
J gene: TRBJ2-3
D gene: TRBD2
CDR3 protein: CASSNQLAGAGDTQYF
CDR3 DNA: TGTGCCAGCAGCAACCAGCTCGCGGGAGCGGGAGATACGCAGTATTTT

CDR3 length: 13
clone size: .
V gene: TRBV6-1
J gene: TRBJ2-1
D gene: .
CDR3 protein: CASPGQRGNEQFF
CDR3 DNA: TGTGCCAGTCCGGGCCAAAGGGGCAATGAGCAGTTCTTC

CDR3 length: 15
clone size: .
V gene: TRBV6-1
J gene: TRBJ2-3
D gene: .
CDR3 protein: CASSRYRVMRDTQYF
CDR3 DNA: TGTGCCAGCAGTCGATACCGGGTCATGAGGGATACGCAGTATTTT

CDR3 length: 13
clone size: few
V gene: TRBV10-3
J gene: TRBJ2-7
D gene: TRBD1
CDR3 protein: CATRDSSTYEQYF
CDR3 DNA: TGTGCCACCCGGGACAGCTCAACCTACGAGCAGTACTTC

CDR3 length: 15
clone size: .
V gene: TRBV13
J gene: TRBJ2-3
D gene: .
CDR3 protein: CASSLSSDGGDTQYF
CDR3 DNA: TGTGCCAGCAGCTTAAGTTCGGATGGCGGGGATACGCAGTATTTT